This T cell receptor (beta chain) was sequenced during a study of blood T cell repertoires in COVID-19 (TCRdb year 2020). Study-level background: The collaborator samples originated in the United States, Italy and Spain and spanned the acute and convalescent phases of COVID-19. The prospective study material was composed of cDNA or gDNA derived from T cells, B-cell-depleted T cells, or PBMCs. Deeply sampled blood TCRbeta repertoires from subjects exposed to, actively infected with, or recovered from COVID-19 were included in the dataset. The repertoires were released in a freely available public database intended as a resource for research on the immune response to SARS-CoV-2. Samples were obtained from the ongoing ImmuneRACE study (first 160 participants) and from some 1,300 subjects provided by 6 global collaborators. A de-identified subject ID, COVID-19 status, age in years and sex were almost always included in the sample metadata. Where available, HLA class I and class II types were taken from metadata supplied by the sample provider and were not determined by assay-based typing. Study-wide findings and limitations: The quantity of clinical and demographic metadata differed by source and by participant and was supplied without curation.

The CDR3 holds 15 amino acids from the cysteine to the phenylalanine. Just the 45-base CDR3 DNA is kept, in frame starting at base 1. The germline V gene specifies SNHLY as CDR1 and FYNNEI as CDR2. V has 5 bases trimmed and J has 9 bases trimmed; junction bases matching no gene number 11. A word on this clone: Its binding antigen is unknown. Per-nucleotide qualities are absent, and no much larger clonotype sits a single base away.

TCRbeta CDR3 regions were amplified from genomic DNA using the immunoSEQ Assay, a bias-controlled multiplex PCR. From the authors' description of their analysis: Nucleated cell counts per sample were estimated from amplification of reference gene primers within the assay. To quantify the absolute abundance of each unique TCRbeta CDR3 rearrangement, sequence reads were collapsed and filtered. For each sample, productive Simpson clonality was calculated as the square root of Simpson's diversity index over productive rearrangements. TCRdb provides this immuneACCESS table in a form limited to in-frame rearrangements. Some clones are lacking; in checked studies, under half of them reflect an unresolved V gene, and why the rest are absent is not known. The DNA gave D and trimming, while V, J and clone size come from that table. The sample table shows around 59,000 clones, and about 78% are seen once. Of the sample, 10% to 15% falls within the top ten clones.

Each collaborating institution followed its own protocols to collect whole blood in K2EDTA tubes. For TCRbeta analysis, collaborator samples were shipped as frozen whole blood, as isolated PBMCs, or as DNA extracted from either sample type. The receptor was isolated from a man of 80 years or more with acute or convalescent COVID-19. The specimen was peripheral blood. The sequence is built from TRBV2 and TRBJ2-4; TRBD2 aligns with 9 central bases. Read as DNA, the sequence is TGTGCCAGCAGTCCCATAGCGGGAGCCCCCGGCATTCAGTACTTC. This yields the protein CASSPIAGAPGIQYF.